This T cell receptor beta chain was observed in a study of identical twins. TCRdb analysed the 5' RACE reads with MiXCR anew, one entry per CDR3 protein. The sample includes 500,000 to 600,000 distinct CDR3 sequences, about 20% seen only once; the top ten take around 0.91%. Germline V gene lookup returns CDR1 SGHAT and CDR2 FQDESV (reference sequence). CDR3 size: 15 residues. The V segment lost 0 bases and the J segment 13 bases; nucleotides outside the gene matches: 14. This clonotype was seen only a few times. This same sample was also part of a study on T cells expressing NK-cell markers. As reported in that work: Seven of eight sequenced donors tested HCMV-seropositive; one tested seronegative.

The origin of this receptor is a woman between 18 and 30 years old in good health. What was sequenced was CD4+ T cells sorted from blood. V is TRBV11-1 and J is TRBJ1-2; 7 positions agree with TRBD1. In nucleotides, the CDR3 is TGTGCCAGCAGCTTAGCCCACACGCCAGGGGGAATATTCACCTTC. It codes for CASSLAHTPGGIFTF.